A selection of T cell receptor beta chains follows, all from one sample in a study of CD8 T cells in ankylosing spondylitis. TCRdb redid the calling of the 5' RACE reads with MiXCR, one entry per CDR3 protein. The profile covers tens of thousands of distinct CDR3 sequences, with roughly 10% appearing a single time and over 25% taken by the ten largest. The sequencing sample was made of blood, either unsorted or a sorted T cell fraction (not recorded which). All receptors derive from a male donor with ankylosing spondylitis. Each CDR3 is given with its conserved first and last residue. D genes are given only for firm matches. Clone size is not always given. Where it is, it says once, few, many or a class for expanded clones.

cdr3_length,clone_size,v_call,d_call,j_call,cdr3_nt,cdr3_aa
14,many,TRBV27,.,TRBJ1-2,TGTGCCAGCAGTTTTTCTCCAGGAGGCTATGGCTACACCTTC,CASSFSPGGYGYTF
14,few,TRBV9,TRBD1,TRBJ1-2,TGTGCCAGCAGCGTCGTTGACAGGGACTTTGGCTACACCTTC,CASSVVDRDFGYTF
13,few,TRBV7-9,.,TRBJ2-2,TGTGCCAGCAGCAGCTCCCTGGCCGGGGAGCTGTTTTTT,CASSSSLAGELFF
16,.,TRBV13,.,TRBJ2-2,TGTGCCAGCAGCCCTTTAGCGGTACTGAACACCGGGGAGCTGTTTTTT,CASSPLAVLNTGELFF
11,few,TRBV7-6,TRBD1,TRBJ2-1,TGTGCCAGCAGCCCAGGGGGTAGGCAGTTCTTC,CASSPGGRQFF
16,many,TRBV2,TRBD1,TRBJ2-1,TGTGCCAGCAGTGAAGCTTGGACAGGGGACTACAATGAGCAGTTCTTC,CASSEAWTGDYNEQFF
14,few,TRBV6-5,.,TRBJ2-2,TGTGCCAGCAGTTACGGGGAAAGAACCGGGGAGCTGTTTTTT,CASSYGERTGELFF
15,many,TRBV12-3/TRBV12-4,.,TRBJ1-2,TGTGCCAGCAGTTTAGGCCCTACAGTTCCCTATGGCTACACCTTC,CASSLGPTVPYGYTF
13,few,TRBV27,.,TRBJ2-2,TGTGCCAGCAGTCCCCCCAGCACCGGGGAGCTGTTTTTT,CASSPPSTGELFF
14,many,TRBV12-3/TRBV12-4,.,TRBJ2-2,TGTGCCAGCAGTGAGCGGCCGAACACCGGGGAGCTGTTTTTT,CASSERPNTGELFF
13,many,TRBV30,.,TRBJ1-6,TGTGCCTGGAGTGAGGCGGATAATTCACCCCTCCACTTT,CAWSEADNSPLHF
12,many,TRBV20-1,.,TRBJ2-3,TGCAGTGCCCCTGAATTGACAGATACGCAGTATTTT,CSAPELTDTQYF
21,.,TRBV5-1,.,TRBJ2-4,TGCGCCAGCAGCTTGGAACCTCAGCCGGACCCAATCAACCTAGCCAAAAACATTCAGTACTTC,CASSLEPQPDPINLAKNIQYF
15,few,TRBV12-5,.,TRBJ2-5,TGTGCTAGTGGTTTGGTACCCCTACAGCAAGAGACCCAGTACTTC,CASGLVPLQQETQYF
16,.,TRBV4-1,.,TRBJ2-1,TGCGCCAGCAGCCAATTAGAGGGGGGAACCTACAATGAGCAGTTCTTC,CASSQLEGGTYNEQFF
13,.,TRBV18,.,TRBJ2-1,TGTGCCAGCTCACCAGGGACGAACAATGAGCAGTTCTTC,CASSPGTNNEQFF
16,.,TRBV14,TRBD1,TRBJ1-6,TGTGCCAGCAGCCAGGGGCCGGGACAGGGCTATTCACCCCTCCACTTT,CASSQGPGQGYSPLHF
17,few,TRBV7-2,.,TRBJ2-4,TGTGCCAGCAGCTTAGGTTCTGGGCAGAGAGCCAAAAACATTCAGTACTTC,CASSLGSGQRAKNIQYF
15,.,TRBV13,.,TRBJ2-7,TGTGCCAGCAGCTTAGAGGGGGGAGAGCATTACGAGCAGTACTTC,CASSLEGGEHYEQYF
15,.,TRBV15,.,TRBJ2-1,TGTGCCACCAGCACAACCGGGACGAGATACAATGAGCAGTTCTTC,CATSTTGTRYNEQFF
13,few,TRBV6-6,.,TRBJ1-5,TGTGCCAGCAGTCACGGCGTGGGTCAGCCCCAGCATTTT,CASSHGVGQPQHF
13,.,TRBV28,.,TRBJ2-5,TGTGCCAGCACCATGGGAGAGGGAGAGACCCAGTACTTC,CASTMGEGETQYF
16,few,TRBV20-1,.,TRBJ2-3,TGCAGTGCTAGAGATCAAGGACGTCCGAGCACAGATACGCAGTATTTT,CSARDQGRPSTDTQYF